The next 28 T cell receptor beta chains were all read from a single sample in a study of OX40 agonist ivuxolimab in advanced cancers. Profiling relied on immunoSEQ multiplex PCR, and the TCRdb table lists in-frame clones only, not all of them. This table holds about 85,000 clones, approximately 83% found once. The sequences come from CD4+ or CD8+ T cells sorted from blood, collected in a trial of the OX40 agonist ivuxolimab. These receptors all come from an adult with an advanced solid tumor such as melanoma, head and neck, liver or kidney cancer.

On this clone itself: Its ends do not fully match the called genes, so a read error is possible. The chain recombines TRBV4-1 with TRBJ1-3, with 9 bases matching TRBD1. The CDR3 is made up of 14 amino acids. Germline V gives CDR1 MGHRA, CDR2 YSYEKL. The CDR3 bases are TGCGCCAGCAGCCAAGCAACATCCCGGGACAGGGTAATTTTT. Its protein is CASSQATSRDRVIF.

This chain uses TRBV4-2 with TRBJ1-2, with D hard to call. This CDR3 is built from 16 residues. V was clipped by 0 bases and J by 5 bases, with 16 bases between them. The germline V gene encodes CDR1 LGHNA and CDR2 YNFKEQ. The CDR3 region has the DNA TGTGCCAGCAGCCAAGAGGGAGCGGGTGCTGGGTATGGCTACACCTTC. Translating gives CASSQEGAGAGYGYTF.

This sequence joins TRBV7-2 and TRBJ2-2; D call uncertain. The V end lost 2 bases, the J end lost 1 base, and 5 bases lay between the germline ends. CDR3 length: 14 amino acids. The germline CDR1 and CDR2 sequences are SGHTA and FQGNSA. DNA of the CDR3: TGTGCCAGCAGCTTAACCCTGAACACCGGGGAGCTGTTTTTT. Translating gives CASSLTLNTGELFF. The whole variable domain, filled in from reference TRBV7-2 and TRBJ2-2, reads GAGVSQSPSNKVTEKGKDVELRCDPISGHTALYWYRQSLGQGLEFLIYFQGNSAPDKSGLPSDRFSAERTGGSVSTLTIQRTQQEDSAVYLCASSLTLNTGELFFGEGSRLTVL.

The rearrangement links TRBV21-1 to TRBJ1-4. TRBV21-1 is assigned pseudogene status. CDR3 length equals 14 residues. The CDR3 bases are TGTGCCAGCAGTAAGGGCGTAGGGAGTGAAAAACTGTTTTTT. This encodes CASSKGVGSEKLFF.

The chain combines TRBV7-6 with TRBJ2-1, with 8 bases fitting TRBD2. Germline trimming cut 4 bases from V and 6 bases from J; bases unmatched to any gene: 14. The germline V gene encodes CDR1 SGHVS and CDR2 FNYEAQ. This CDR3 contains 17 residues. CDR3 sequence (DNA): TGTGCCAGCAGCTCGCCGACCCTAGCGGGTCCCCGCAATGAGCAGTTCTTC. As protein: CASSSPTLAGPRNEQFF.

This clone appeared a few times. The chain links TRBV2 to TRBJ2-5; possibly TRBD2 for D (5 bases). The V end lost 6 bases, the J end lost 1 base, and 6 bases lay between the germline ends. From germline, CDR1 is SNHLY and CDR2 FYNNEI. The CDR3 covers 12 residues. The CDR3 sequence is CASRRGQETQYF. In DNA form, the CDR3 reads TGTGCCAGCAGACGGGGCCAAGAGACCCAGTACTTC.

The chain uses TRBV19 and TRBJ2-3, with 8 bases aligning to TRBD1. CDR1 and CDR2 from the germline V gene are LNHDA and SQIVND (reference sequence). V was clipped by 6 bases and J by 0 bases; unmatched bases: 5. The CDR3 spans 15 residues. The CDR3 sequence: CASRDRGGSTDTQYF. The CDR3 DNA sequence: TGTGCCAGTAGAGACAGGGGTGGTAGCACAGATACGCAGTATTTT.

J is TRBJ1-1 and V is TRBV7-9; 12 positions agree with TRBD1. The germline gives CDR1 SEHNR, CDR2 FQNEAQ (reference sequence). The CDR3 has 16 amino acids. Unmatched junction bases numbered 5, after V lost 6 bases and J lost 0 bases. The CDR3 coding sequence is TGTGCCAGCAGAGAGGGACAGGGGGCTTTGAACACTGAAGCTTTCTTT. It encodes CASREGQGALNTEAFF.

The chain uses TRBV5-1 and TRBJ1-2, with D possibly being TRBD1 (5 bases). CDR1 is SGHRS and CDR2 is YFSETQ in the germline V gene. CDR3 size: 14 residues. The V and J ends lost 5 bases and 2 bases respectively, with 13 bases between them. In DNA, the CDR3 is TGCGCCAGCAGGCCCATGACAGAGAACTATGGCTACACCTTC. It translates to CASRPMTENYGYTF. The complete variable domain, with remaining parts taken from reference TRBV5-1 and TRBJ1-2, reads KAGVTQTPRYLIKTRGQQVTLSCSPISGHRSVSWYQQTPGQGLQFLFEYFSETQRNKGNFPGRFSGRQFSNSRSEMNVSTLELGDSALYLCASRPMTENYGYTFGSGTRLTVV.

For the CDR3, the DNA is TGTGCCAGCAGTCGCGGCCTAAGCGGGGGTTCCGAGCAGTACTTC. Protein: CASSRGLSGGSEQYF. The V call is TRBV6-5, the J call TRBJ2-7; 8 nucleotides line up with TRBD2. The V gene's germline CDR1 is MNHEY and CDR2 SVGAGI. The CDR3 consists of 15 residues. J lost 6 bases, V lost 5 bases, and 12 bases had no gene match.

V is TRBV19 and J is TRBJ1-1; D gene uncertain. The CDR3 covers 13 residues. Germline V gene sequence: CDR1 LNHDA, CDR2 SQIVND (reference sequence). Trimming removed 5 bases at V and 2 bases at J, with 9 bases between. CDR3 sequence (DNA): TGTGCCAGTAGTCCTCAGATTAACACTGAAGCTTTCTTT. Protein sequence: CASSPQINTEAFF.

The genes are TRBV4-3 and TRBJ2-2, with 9 bases matching TRBD1. The CDR3 totals 14 residues. The trim removed 6 bases at V and 5 bases at J, leaving 4 bases unmatched. Per germline, CDR1 LGHNA and CDR2 YSLEER. The CDR3 DNA reads as TGCGCCAGCAGAAGGACAGGGGAAACCGGGGAGCTGTTTTTT. It codes for CASRRTGETGELFF.

The chain carries TRBV11-2 and TRBJ1-6; D is perhaps TRBD1 (5 bases). V lost 4 bases and J lost 12, with 13 bases in between. The germline CDR1 and CDR2 sequences are SGHAT and FQNNGV. The CDR3 has 13 amino acids. CDR3 bases: TGTGCCAGCAGCTCGGGGCCTCGGCTACCCCTCCACTTT. This translates into CASSSGPRLPLHF. The entire variable domain, with the rest obtained from reference TRBV11-2 and TRBJ1-6, is as follows: EAGVAQSPRYKIIEKRQSVAFWCNPISGHATLYWYQQILGQGPKLLIQFQNNGVVDDSQLPKDRFSAERLKGVDSTLKIQPAKLEDSAVYLCASSSGPRLPLHFGNGTRLTVT.

In its sample, this clone was seen once. V gene TRBV28 combines with J gene TRBJ2-6, with D possibly being TRBD2 (7 bases). The germline V gene has CDR1 MDHEN and CDR2 SYDVKM. The CDR3 totals 14 residues. The DNA of the CDR3 is TGTGCGGAGGGGGGGCCGTCTGGGGCCAACGTCCTGACTTTC. The encoded protein is CAEGGPSGANVLTF.

This sequence joins TRBV19 and TRBJ2-2; 9 nucleotides line up with TRBD1. With 5 bases clipped from V and 5 bases from J, the junction kept 3 bases outside the gene matches. The CDR3 contains 14 residues. CDR1 LNHDA and CDR2 SQIVND come from the germline V gene (reference sequence). The CDR3 DNA reads as TGTGCCAGTAGTCCAGGGACAGGGACCGGGGAGCTGTTTTTT. Residues: CASSPGTGTGELFF.

The J gene is TRBJ2-2, the V gene TRBV19; 7 bases match TRBD2. The CDR3 has 18 amino acids. CDR1 and CDR2 from the germline V gene are LNHDA and SQIVND (reference sequence). V lost 6 bases to trimming and J lost 5 bases; unmatched junction nucleotides: 18. In DNA form, the CDR3 reads TGTGCCAGTAGATTTCTGACGGGTCGGACTAGGGCAACCGGGGAGCTGTTTTTT. It translates to CASRFLTGRTRATGELFF.

This clone was counted once. CDR3 bases: TGTGCCAGTAAGGCACTAGCGGGGGGGAAAAGGTACAATGAGCAGTTCTTC. Protein sequence: CASKALAGGKRYNEQFF. The rearrangement uses TRBV19 and TRBJ2-1; 13 bases line up with TRBD2. This CDR3 contains 17 residues. Trimming removed 7 bases from V and 4 bases from J; junction bases left unmatched: 10. In germline, CDR1 is LNHDA, CDR2 SQIVND (reference sequence).

This chain connects TRBV28 to TRBJ2-2; D remains unclear. The CDR3 runs 14 residues. Germline CDR1 reads MDHEN; CDR2 reads SYDVKM. The ends were cut back, 6 bases at V and 4 bases at J, with 12 bases in the middle. The CDR3 loop reads CASSLRPRTGELFF. The CDR3, as DNA: TGTGCCAGCAGCCTGCGTCCCCGCACCGGGGAGCTGTTTTTT.

This clone was observed a few times. This sequence joins TRBV4-1 and TRBJ1-2; 8 nucleotides agree with TRBD1. The CDR3 contains 14 residues. Trimming at V came to 4 bases and at J to 7 bases, leaving 8 bases not matched to a gene. Germline CDR1 reads MGHRA; CDR2 reads YSYEKL. The CDR3 DNA reads as TGCGCCAGCAGCCCCGAAGACAGGGGAAGTGGCTACACCTTC. Its protein product is CASSPEDRGSGYTF.

The chain carries TRBV5-6 and TRBJ1-4; D not certain. Per the germline V gene, CDR1 is SGHDT and CDR2 is YYEEEE. The V and J ends lost 4 bases and 10 bases respectively, with 14 bases between them. This CDR3 contains 13 residues. Here the CDR3 reads CASSREGIGKLFF. In nucleotides, the CDR3 is TGTGCCAGCAGCCGGGAGGGTATCGGAAAACTGTTTTTT.

This chain joins TRBV6-1 and TRBJ1-5, with a weak D call TRBD1 (6 bases). Germline V gene lookup returns CDR1 MNHNS and CDR2 SASEGT. V was shortened by 2 bases and J by 6 bases, with 14 bases between the two germline ends. This CDR3 has 15 amino acids. CDR3 amino acids: CASSERGYSGQPQHF. Written as DNA, the CDR3 is TGTGCCAGCAGTGAAAGGGGGTATTCAGGTCAGCCCCAGCATTTT.

The count of this clone is one. V and J are TRBV28 and TRBJ1-4; D remains unclear. This CDR3 has 16 residues. Germline CDR1 is MDHEN and CDR2 is SYDVKM. V lost 5 bases, J lost 0 bases, and 13 bases lay in between. CDR3 in amino acids: CASSPRTGATNEKLFF. CDR3 bases: TGTGCCAGCAGTCCAAGGACGGGAGCAACTAATGAAAAACTGTTTTTT.

CDR3 amino acids: CASSPGVRETQYF. Here the CDR3 DNA reads TGTGCCAGCAGCCCTGGGGTGAGGGAGACCCAGTACTTC. This rearrangement joins TRBV7-2 to TRBJ2-5, with D uncertain. The V end was cut by 5 bases, the J end by 5 bases, with 12 bases between. Germline V lookup: CDR1 SGHTA, CDR2 FQGNSA. This CDR3 region has 13 residues.

This clone was observed a few times. V usage is TRBV5-1 and J usage is TRBJ1-6, with 9 positions matching TRBD1. Germline V gene lookup returns CDR1 SGHRS and CDR2 YFSETQ. V lost 0 bases to trimming and J lost 7 bases; unmatched junction nucleotides: 5. The CDR3 length is 16 residues. CDR3 residues: CASSLGLGQGNSPLHF. The CDR3 nucleotides read TGCGCCAGCAGCTTGGGCCTGGGACAGGGAAATTCACCCCTCCACTTT.

V is TRBV6-4 and J is TRBJ2-3; 7 positions agree with TRBD2. This CDR3 spans 16 amino acids. Germline V gives CDR1 MRHNA, CDR2 SNTAGT. The J segment lost 2 bases and the V segment lost 7 bases, leaving 12 bases of the junction unmatched. The CDR3 region is CASIADERGYTDTQYF. The CDR3, as DNA: TGTGCCAGCATTGCGGATGAGCGGGGTTACACAGATACGCAGTATTTT.

This clone has just one count. The rearrangement joins TRBV28 to TRBJ1-1; D not certain. This CDR3 is 12 amino acids long. CDR1 is MDHEN and CDR2 is SYDVKM in the germline V gene. Trimming took 3 bases from V and 5 from J, leaving 7 bases between them. The CDR3 loop is CASSFRRTEAFF. CDR3 nucleotide sequence: TGTGCCAGCAGTTTCCGCCGGACTGAAGCTTTCTTT.

The chain has TRBV28 and TRBJ1-4; D unclear. Germline values: CDR1 MDHEN, CDR2 SYDVKM. Trimming took off 4 bases at V and 5 bases at J, with 8 bases between the two ends. The CDR3 extends over 13 amino acids. In nucleotides, the CDR3 is TGTGCCAGCAGTTATAGCAACAATGAAAAACTGTTTTTT. Protein product: CASSYSNNEKLFF.

This rearrangement joins TRBV5-4 to TRBJ1-4, with D unresolved. V lost 3 bases to trimming and J lost 5 bases, with 17 bases between them. This CDR3 contains 16 residues. Germline CDR1 reads SGHNT; CDR2 reads YYREEE (reference sequence). CDR3 sequence: CASSSEFGASNEKLFF. The CDR3 nucleotides read TGTGCCAGCAGCTCGGAGTTTGGCGCGTCCAATGAAAAACTGTTTTTT.